This T cell receptor beta chain was identified during a study of cytomegalovirus exposure and HLA in healthy donors. Study details: The platform used for the roughly 130 validation repertoires matched that of the 666 first-cohort repertoires, a later analysis reported. General study points: Some public TCRs appeared in many individuals, while most sequences were rare. The classifier was said to identify cytomegalovirus status with high specificity and sensitivity.

Repertoires were generated with immunoSEQ multiplex PCR, while TCRdb's copy carries only in-frame clones and drops some. In the table there are roughly 68,000 clones, 96% of which are singletons. This clone was seen only once. Its target is unknown. Germline CDR1 and CDR2: SEHNR and FQNEAQ (reference sequence). Trimming pared 1 base from V and 0 bases from J, leaving 6 bases between. This CDR3 is 14 amino acids long. The chain recombines TRBV7-9 with TRBJ1-2; tentatively, D is TRBD1 (6 bases). Sequenced input: PBMCs. The origin of this receptor is a man aged 18 to 29 in good health and CMV-seronegative. For the CDR3, the DNA is TGTGCCAGCAGCTTAGACAGGGCTAACTATGGCTACACCTTC. Its protein is CASSLDRANYGYTF.